Detailed here is one T cell receptor beta chain. All patients experienced relapse after autologous stem cell transplantation, and brentuximab vedotin exposure was variable. Patients' outcomes at their best amounted to complete response, partial response or progressive disease. Repertoires were generated with immunoSEQ multiplex PCR, while TCRdb's copy carries only in-frame clones and drops some. The sample records over 13,000 clones, roughly three quarters being singletons. These data belong to a study of PD-1 blockade in classical Hodgkin lymphoma. The CDR3 has 17 residues. The ends were cut back, 6 bases at V and 5 bases at J, with 23 bases in the middle. Germline CDR1 LNHDA, CDR2 SQIVND (reference sequence).

The source of this sequence is a human donor with classical Hodgkin lymphoma. This chain links TRBV19 with TRBJ1-5; D is unresolved. The sample was peripheral blood mononuclear cells (PBMCs), taken before the second cycle of nivolumab. The CDR3 DNA reads as TGTGCCAGTAGCAACACCCGACCCGTCCTGGGTTATCAGCCCCAGCATTTT. Encoded protein: CASSNTRPVLGYQPQHF.